Below are 14 T cell receptor beta chains sequenced from a single sample in a study of T-cell reconstitution after alpha-beta-depleted transplantation in children. The TCRbeta library was prepared with unique molecular identifiers. MiXCR, applied by TCRdb to the PCR reads, yields one record per CDR3 protein. The profile shows fewer than 750,000 distinct CDR3 sequences, 25% to 30% of them singletons. Source: PBMCs, taken before TCRalphabeta/CD19-depleted stem cell transplant. The receptors were gathered from a boy less than two years old with Wiskott-Aldrich syndrome, due to receive a stem cell transplant.

The rearrangement links TRBV5-1 to TRBJ2-2, with D possibly TRBD1 on 6 matching bases. This CDR3 spans 15 amino acids. From germline, CDR1 is SGHRS and CDR2 YFSETQ. The ends were cut back, 2 bases at V and 8 bases at J, with 16 bases in the middle. The CDR3 reads CASSFRDTGGGELFF. The CDR3 DNA sequence: TGCGCCAGCAGCTTCCGGGACACAGGAGGTGGGGAGCTGTTTTTT. The whole variable domain, filled in from reference TRBV5-1 and TRBJ2-2, reads KAGVTQTPRYLIKTRGQQVTLSCSPISGHRSVSWYQQTPGQGLQFLFEYFSETQRNKGNFPGRFSGRQFSNSRSEMNVSTLELGDSALYLCASSFRDTGGGELFFGEGSRLTVL.

The chain is built from TRBV5-1 and TRBJ2-1, with 11 bases matching TRBD2. Unmatched junction bases numbered 11, after V lost 4 bases and J lost 2 bases. The CDR3 runs 18 residues. Germline values: CDR1 SGHRS, CDR2 YFSETQ. CDR3 sequence (DNA): TGCGCCAGCAGCGTAATCCTGAATAGCGGGAGGGCCTACAATGAGCAGTTCTTC. This sequence encodes CASSVILNSGRAYNEQFF.

The chain uses TRBV4-1 and TRBJ2-5; TRBD2 aligns across 8 bases. CDR3 length equals 16 residues. CDR1 is MGHRA and CDR2 is YSYEKL in the germline V gene. Trimming removed 4 bases from V and 1 base from J; junction bases left unmatched: 8. Written as DNA, the CDR3 is TGCGCCAGCAGCCTTCAGGGCGGGGGGATCCAAGAGACCCAGTACTTC. Protein sequence: CASSLQGGGIQETQYF.

In its sample, this clonotype was seen a few times. The gene calls are TRBV7-2 and TRBJ2-2, with 7 bases identical to TRBD2. V trimming: 2 bases; J trimming: 8 bases; junction bases outside the gene matches: 5. In germline, CDR1 is SGHTA, CDR2 FQGNSA. The CDR3 has 14 residues. The CDR3 spells CASSLRGGGGELFF. The CDR3 DNA follows: TGTGCCAGCAGCTTACGCGGGGGTGGTGGGGAGCTGTTTTTT.

The chain carries TRBV5-1 and TRBJ1-1; TRBD1 matches 8 bases. Germline assignment: CDR1 SGHRS and CDR2 YFSETQ. This CDR3 comprises 14 residues. J was trimmed by 6 bases and V by 4 bases; bases with no gene match: 8. The CDR3 nucleotides read TGCGCCAGCAGCAAGGACAGGGCCGCCCCTGAAGCTTTCTTT. It yields the protein CASSKDRAAPEAFF.

The rearrangement joins TRBV30 to TRBJ2-5; D ambiguous. CDR1 and CDR2 (germline): GTSNPN, SVGIG (reference sequence). Trimming stripped 0 bases from V and 7 bases from J, with 6 bases between. The CDR3 sequence is 11 residues long. CDR3 sequence (DNA): TGTGCCTGGAGTGTCAGTGGGACCCAGTACTTC. This gives the protein CAWSVSGTQYF.

The rearrangement links TRBV20-1 to TRBJ1-2; D might be TRBD1 (5 bases). Per the germline V gene, CDR1 is DFQATT and CDR2 is SNEGSKA (reference sequence). The CDR3 is 15 residues long. Trimming shortened V by 6 bases and J by 4 bases, and 21 bases separated the two germline ends. CDR3 nucleotide sequence: TGCAGTGCACCGAAGACGGGGGTCAGCTTCTATGGCTACACCTTC. Protein sequence: CSAPKTGVSFYGYTF.

The V gene is TRBV5-6, the J gene TRBJ1-1; 9 nucleotides agree with TRBD1. The CDR3 covers 15 residues. CDR1 SGHDT and CDR2 YYEEEE come from the germline V gene. Losses at the gene ends were 3 bases for V and 0 bases for J; bases not matched to a gene: 3. The CDR3 DNA reads TGTGCCAGCAGCTGGACAGGGGATATGAACACTGAAGCTTTCTTT. Its protein product is CASSWTGDMNTEAFF.

The chain joins TRBV5-1 to TRBJ2-2; D is undetermined. This CDR3 is 15 amino acids long. Germline V gene lookup returns CDR1 SGHRS and CDR2 YFSETQ. Between the trimmed V and J ends, which lost 3 bases and 2 bases, there was a span of 11 bases. CDR3 DNA: TGCGCCAGCAGCTCGGCTGGACCAAACACCGGGGAGCTGTTTTTT. This translates into CASSSAGPNTGELFF.

The chain has TRBV11-1 and TRBJ2-1; 11 bases line up with TRBD2. Trimming took 1 base from V and 1 from J; bases not matched to a gene: 15. The CDR3 consists of 21 residues. Germline V gene lookup returns CDR1 SGHAT and CDR2 FQDESV (reference sequence). CDR3 nucleotides: TGTGCCAGCAGCTTAGTTCGGTCTAGCGGGAGGCCCATCACATCCTACAATGAGCAGTTCTTC. Its protein is CASSLVRSSGRPITSYNEQFF.

This clonotype was picked up a small number of times. V usage is TRBV30 and J usage is TRBJ2-7; maybe TRBD1 (5 bases). The V gene's germline CDR1 is GTSNPN and CDR2 SVGIG (reference sequence). The CDR3 has 11 amino acids. V lost 4 bases and J 3 bases, leaving 7 bases between the germline ends. The CDR3: CAWNQGYEQYF. The CDR3 coding sequence is TGTGCCTGGAACCAGGGCTACGAGCAGTACTTC.

This chain connects TRBV20-1 to TRBJ2-1; 7 bases are a match to TRBD2. This CDR3 has 13 amino acids. Germline V CDR1 and CDR2: DFQATT, SNEGSKA (reference sequence). The CDR3 loop reads CSSLAEAYNEQFF. CDR3 nucleotides: TGCAGCAGCCTAGCGGAAGCCTACAATGAGCAGTTCTTC.

This clonotype showed up just a few times. V and J are TRBV13 and TRBJ1-4; D is perhaps TRBD1 (5 bases). Trimming left V 5 bases short and J 7 bases short, with 11 bases between. Germline V gene lookup returns CDR1 PRHDT and CDR2 FYEKMQ (reference sequence). The CDR3 runs 13 residues. In nucleotides, the CDR3 is TGTGCCAGCAGCCCTTGGCAGGGTGAAAAACTGTTTTTT. This encodes CASSPWQGEKLFF.

The V gene is TRBV6-1, the J gene TRBJ2-5; D may be TRBD1 (6 bases). Germline V gene sequence: CDR1 MNHNS, CDR2 SASEGT. V was clipped by 4 bases and J by 5 bases, with 14 bases between them. The CDR3 runs to 14 residues. CDR3 DNA sequence: TGTGCCAGCAGTGCTGTGAGGGGGTTCGAGACCCAGTACTTC. It yields the protein CASSAVRGFETQYF.